The rows below give T cell receptor beta chains drawn from one sample of a study of CD8 T cells in ankylosing spondylitis. Via MiXCR, TCRdb re-called the 5' RACE reads, giving one row per CDR3 protein. Here the sample spans about 800,000 distinct CDR3 sequences, about an eighth being singletons. Sequencing input: blood, either unsorted or a sorted T cell fraction (not recorded which). The receptor source for this set is a male donor with ankylosing spondylitis. Both conserved end residues are part of each CDR3. D genes are given only for firm matches. The listing skips clone size in some rows; elsewhere it reads once, few, many or a size class.

NA TRBJ1-4 NA TRBV18 TGTGCCAGCTCACCGGGGGGAGCAACTAATGAAAAACTGTTTTTT CASSPGGATNEKLFF
few TRBJ1-5 NA TRBV6-5 TGTGCCAGCAGTTACTCATCGGGGATTCAGCCCCAGCATTTT CASSYSSGIQPQHF
NA TRBJ2-7 TRBD1 TRBV10-3 TGTGCCATCAGTGAGGGGACAGGACCCTACGAGCAGTACTTC CAISEGTGPYEQYF
NA TRBJ2-1 TRBD2 TRBV7-2 TGTGCCAGCAGCTTTAGGACTAGCAACTACAATGAGCAGTTCTTC CASSFRTSNYNEQFF
NA TRBJ2-3 NA TRBV28 TGTGCCAGCAGTAAGCCGAGACTCTTCACAGATACGCAGTATTTT CASSKPRLFTDTQYF
NA TRBJ2-3 NA TRBV11-2 TGTGCCAGCAGCTTAGAAGCGAATACGCAGTATTTT CASSLEANTQYF
NA TRBJ2-3 TRBD2 TRBV20-1 TGCAGTGCTTTTCGCGGGAGAGGGACAGATACGCAGTATTTT CSAFRGRGTDTQYF
many TRBJ2-7 TRBD1 TRBV10-3 TGTGCCATCAGGGGGGACAGGGGGCCTAACGAGCAGTACTTC CAIRGDRGPNEQYF
NA TRBJ2-7 NA TRBV5-1 TGCGCCAGCAGCTTGCTATTAGGAGCATACGAGCAGTACTTC CASSLLLGAYEQYF
few TRBJ2-3 NA TRBV24-1 TGTGCCACCAGTGACCCGGTAGGGGTGGTAGCCTCGACAGATACGCAGTATTTT CATSDPVGVVASTDTQYF
few TRBJ2-7 TRBD1 TRBV20-1 TGCAGTGCTAGAGATAGTGACAGGGGATTCTCCTACGAGCAGTACTTC CSARDSDRGFSYEQYF
NA TRBJ1-2 NA TRBV12-3/TRBV12-4 TGTGCCAGCAGTCCTCCTGAGAGGGGCCGGACCGTCGGCATATATGGCTACACCTTC CASSPPERGRTVGIYGYTF
NA TRBJ2-6 TRBD1 TRBV4-3 TGCGCCAGCAGCTCCCAGGGGGCTGAGGCCAACGTCCTGACTTTC CASSSQGAEANVLTF
few TRBJ1-2 NA TRBV11-2 TGTGCCAGCAGCTTAGCAGGGGTAGGGGCTAGGGACTATGGCTACACCTTC CASSLAGVGARDYGYTF
many TRBJ1-6 NA TRBV4-3 TGCGCCAGCAGCCAAGATTGGGCAATTGGTTCACCCCTCCACTTT CASSQDWAIGSPLHF
few TRBJ2-2 NA TRBV20-1 TGCAGTGCTCCCAAACCGACAGGCCGCACCGGGGAGCTGTTTTTT CSAPKPTGRTGELFF
few TRBJ2-7 NA TRBV3-1 TGTGCCAGCAGCCAAGTGGGCGGAGGGGGCGAGCAGTACTTC CASSQVGGGGEQYF
NA TRBJ2-7 NA TRBV13 TGTGCCAGCAGCTCCGGCTTTGTTGGAAAGCGGATCTACGAGCAGTACTTC CASSSGFVGKRIYEQYF
few TRBJ2-1 NA TRBV6-2/TRBV6-3 TGTGCCAGCGGTTCGAGGAGGGGACGCTCCTACAATGAGCAGTTCTTC CASGSRRGRSYNEQFF
NA TRBJ2-1 NA TRBV20-1 TGCAGTGCTACCAATAGCGTAGAGCAGTTCTTC CSATNSVEQFF
NA TRBJ1-1 NA TRBV6-5 TGTGCCAGCAGTTCAAACCCTTTGTTTAGCACTGAAGCTTTCTTT CASSSNPLFSTEAFF
many TRBJ2-1 TRBD2 TRBV29-1 TGCAGCGTAGGGGGACTAGCGGGACGTGAGCAGTTCTTC CSVGGLAGREQFF
few TRBJ2-3 TRBD2 TRBV11-2 TGTGCCAGCAGCTTAGAACCTACTAGCGAGACGCAGTATTTT CASSLEPTSETQYF
many TRBJ1-5 NA TRBV20-1 TGCAGTGCTAGAGATCGAAAGGGGGGCAATCAGCCCCAGCATTTT CSARDRKGGNQPQHF
NA TRBJ2-1 NA TRBV29-1 TGCAGCGTTGAAGCCTCCGGGACGCCGGCATACAATGAGCAGTTCTTC CSVEASGTPAYNEQFF
once TRBJ2-7 NA TRBV5-6 TGTGCCAGCAGCATCCCCGGGACAGGGACTAGGGAGCAGTACTTC CASSIPGTGTREQYF
NA TRBJ1-6 NA TRBV20-1 TGCAGTGCCGCCGGTAGCAGGGGAGTCTCACCCCTCCACTTT CSAAGSRGVSPLHF
many TRBJ2-5 NA TRBV29-1 TGCAGCGCAGCAGGGTGGCAAGAGACCCAGTACTTC CSAAGWQETQYF
NA TRBJ2-1 TRBD2 TRBV4-2 TGTGCCAGCAGCCAAGGGGCTAAGGAAGGACTAGCTCTCGATGAGCAGTTCTTC CASSQGAKEGLALDEQFF
NA TRBJ2-7 NA TRBV7-8 TGTGCCAGCAGCTCCCCTCAGGGCTCCGTCTACGAGCAGTACTTC CASSSPQGSVYEQYF
NA TRBJ2-3 TRBD2 TRBV6-1 TGTGCCAGCCGACTAGCGGGGGCTAGCACAGATACGCAGTATTTT CASRLAGASTDTQYF
NA TRBJ1-2 NA TRBV5-1 TGCGCCAGCAGCTTGCTGTCCGCCAGGTCCGGCTACACCTTC CASSLLSARSGYTF
NA TRBJ1-2 NA TRBV4-3 TGCGCCAGCAGCCAAGCATGGAGGGGGAACTATGGCTACACCTTC CASSQAWRGNYGYTF
NA TRBJ2-7 NA TRBV30 TGTGCCTGGAGTCCTTGGAGTTGGGCCTACGAGCAGTACTTC CAWSPWSWAYEQYF
few TRBJ2-5 NA TRBV24-1 TGTGCCACCAGTGATTTGCAAGGGAAGACCCAGTACTTC CATSDLQGKTQYF
NA TRBJ2-2 TRBD2 TRBV29-1 TGCAGCGCTGTGACTAGCGGGTACACCGGGGAGCTGTTTTTT CSAVTSGYTGELFF
NA TRBJ2-3 NA TRBV20-1 TGCAGTGCTAGACGGTCGGTCACAGATACGCAGTATTTT CSARRSVTDTQYF
many TRBJ2-1 TRBD2 TRBV20-1 TGCAGTGCTAGACGTACTAGCGTAGATGAGCAGTTCTTC CSARRTSVDEQFF
few TRBJ1-2 NA TRBV7-9 TGTGCCAGCAGCAACTCAGGGTCGTATGGCTACACCTTC CASSNSGSYGYTF
many TRBJ1-1 NA TRBV10-3 TGTGCCGTAGGACAGAGCATGAACACTGAAGCTTTCTTT CAVGQSMNTEAFF
few TRBJ2-5 TRBD2 TRBV5-1 TGCGCCAGCAGCCGCGACGGGCGGGAGAGAGAGACCCAGTACTTC CASSRDGRERETQYF
NA TRBJ1-5 TRBD1 TRBV5-6 TGTGCCAGCAGCTACTATGGGACAGCCGCCCAGCATTTT CASSYYGTAAQHF
NA TRBJ2-1 TRBD2 TRBV11-2 TGTGCCAGCAGCTTAGTAACGGGACTAGCGGGAGGAGCCCCGTACAATGAGCAGTTCTTC CASSLVTGLAGGAPYNEQFF
many TRBJ1-2 NA TRBV20-1 TGCAGTATACCTCAACCCGGGGTCGGAGGCTACACCTTC CSIPQPGVGGYTF